The following is a TCR beta chain sequence with its context. Its antigen is currently unknown. This specimen comes from a study of shared clonotypes between healthy human individuals. On sorted subsets, replicate PCRs used about 200 ng DNA, or some 27,000 T cell genomes. The assay was immunoSEQ multiplex PCR, and TCRdb's table has in-frame clones only and misses some. The sample carries about 2.1 million clones, just over 90% recorded once. Germline V CDR1 and CDR2: SGHRS, YFSETQ. The J segment lost 2 bases and the V segment lost 0 bases, leaving 5 bases of the junction unmatched. This CDR3 comprises 15 residues. CD45RO-negative CD8 cells positively selected for CCR7 made up the naive population, which excluded terminally differentiated effector memory CD45RA+ cells. None of the donors, who were healthy HIV-negative adults, had recently had acute infections or vaccinations. Study observations and caveats: Collection of samples was limited to blood; tissue repertoires likely differ.

Material for sequencing was naive CD8+ T cells from PBMCs. The TCR was taken from a man aged 18 to 29 in good health. Some clones in this sample may be carry-over from other donors' samples. The chain is built from TRBV5-1 and TRBJ2-7; TRBD2 matches 7 bases. CDR3 coding DNA: TGCGCCAGCAGCTTGGAACGGGAGGCCCCCTACGAGCAGTACTTC. It encodes CASSLEREAPYEQYF.